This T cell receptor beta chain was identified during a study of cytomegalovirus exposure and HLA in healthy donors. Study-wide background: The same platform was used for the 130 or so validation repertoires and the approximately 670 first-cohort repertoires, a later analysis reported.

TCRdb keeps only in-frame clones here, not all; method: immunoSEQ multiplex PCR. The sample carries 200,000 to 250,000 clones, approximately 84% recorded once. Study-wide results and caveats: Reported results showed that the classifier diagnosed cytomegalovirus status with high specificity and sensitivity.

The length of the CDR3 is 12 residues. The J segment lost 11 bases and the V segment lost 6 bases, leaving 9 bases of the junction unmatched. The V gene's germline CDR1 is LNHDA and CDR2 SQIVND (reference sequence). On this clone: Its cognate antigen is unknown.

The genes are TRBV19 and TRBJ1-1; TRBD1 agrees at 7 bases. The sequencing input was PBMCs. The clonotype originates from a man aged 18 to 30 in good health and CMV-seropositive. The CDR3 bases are TGTGCCAGTAGCACTTTCAGGGGGGAGGCTTTCTTT. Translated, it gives CASSTFRGEAFF.